One and the same sample provided the 10 T cell receptor beta chains below, sequenced in a study of OX40 agonist ivuxolimab in advanced cancers. Some clones are missing from TCRdb's copy, which holds only in-frame ones; the method was immunoSEQ multiplex PCR. The sample carries tens of thousands of clones, roughly 93% recorded once. Sample: CD4+ or CD8+ T cells sorted from blood, taken in a trial of the OX40 agonist ivuxolimab. These receptors all stem from an adult with an advanced solid tumor such as melanoma, head and neck, liver or kidney cancer.

The chain recombines TRBV9 with TRBJ2-3; the match to TRBD2 covers 8 bases. CDR3 length equals 14 residues. The V gene's germline CDR1 is SGDLS and CDR2 YYNGEE. The V segment lost 3 bases and the J segment 1 base; nucleotides outside the gene matches: 1. CDR3 in DNA: TGTGCCAGCAGCGCAGCGGGAGGCACAGATACGCAGTATTTT. Protein: CASSAAGGTDTQYF. Complete variable domain (other parts from reference TRBV9 and TRBJ2-3): DSGVTQTPKHLITATGQRVTLRCSPRSGDLSVYWYQQSLDQGLQFLIQYYNGEERAKGNILERFSAQQFPDLHSELNLSSLELGDSALYFCASSAAGGTDTQYFGPGTRLTVL.

The rearrangement links TRBV7-2 to TRBJ2-3, with TRBD2 as a possible D gene (6 bases). V lost 1 base and J lost 2, with 13 bases in between. The CDR3 totals 16 residues. The germline CDR1 and CDR2 sequences are SGHTA and FQGNSA. CDR3 amino acids: CASSLVPGETTDTQYF. The CDR3 DNA is TGTGCCAGCAGCTTAGTCCCGGGAGAGACCACAGATACGCAGTATTTT.

This rearrangement joins TRBV9 to TRBJ1-2; D is unresolved. The CDR3 is made up of 12 amino acids. The germline CDR1 and CDR2 sequences are SGDLS and YYNGEE. V shed 0 bases and J shed 8 bases, with 8 bases lying between them. The CDR3 protein is CASSVALGGYTF. In DNA, the CDR3 is TGTGCCAGCAGCGTAGCTTTAGGCGGCTACACCTTC. Combining the CDR3 with reference TRBV9 and TRBJ1-2 gives the whole variable domain DSGVTQTPKHLITATGQRVTLRCSPRSGDLSVYWYQQSLDQGLQFLIQYYNGEERAKGNILERFSAQQFPDLHSELNLSSLELGDSALYFCASSVALGGYTFGSGTRLTVV.

V and J are TRBV6-1 and TRBJ1-2, with 10 bases aligning to TRBD1. The germline V gene encodes CDR1 MNHNS and CDR2 SASEGT. Trimming cost V 0 bases and J 6 bases; bases outside gene matches: 4. This CDR3 is built from 15 residues. The CDR3 DNA sequence: TGTGCCAGCAGTGAAGCGCGGACAGGGGGGAATGGCTACACCTTC. Translation gives CASSEARTGGNGYTF.

This chain joins TRBV19 and TRBJ2-3; D is unresolved. V was cut by 3 bases and J by 3 bases, with 13 bases left in between. The CDR3 has 15 amino acids. Germline V gene sequence: CDR1 LNHDA, CDR2 SQIVND (reference sequence). Written as DNA, the CDR3 is TGTGCCAGTAGTATTTGGGTGGACCGGACAGATACGCAGTATTTT. This codes for CASSIWVDRTDTQYF. Using reference TRBV19 and TRBJ2-3 for the parts outside the CDR3, the full variable domain is DGGITQSPKYLFRKEGQNVTLSCEQNLNHDAMYWYRQDPGQGLRLIYYSQIVNDFQKGDIAEGYSVSREKKESFPLTVTSAQKNPTAFYLCASSIWVDRTDTQYFGPGTRLTVL.

The rearrangement uses TRBV9 and TRBJ2-1; 10 nucleotides align to TRBD2. The CDR3 loop spans 15 amino acids. Per germline, CDR1 SGDLS and CDR2 YYNGEE. J was trimmed by 9 bases and V by 0 bases; bases with no gene match: 6. CDR3 amino acids: CASSVASGSGVEQFF. CDR3 in DNA: TGTGCCAGCAGCGTAGCTAGCGGGAGTGGTGTTGAGCAGTTCTTC.

The chain has TRBV19 and TRBJ2-2; D not resolved. The CDR3 contains 13 residues. Germline CDR1 LNHDA, CDR2 SQIVND (reference sequence). V was shortened by 5 bases and J by 5 bases, with 9 bases between the two germline ends. The CDR3 region has the DNA TGTGCCAGTAGTCCCCGGGCGACCGGGGAGCTGTTTTTT. Translation: CASSPRATGELFF.

This chain joins TRBV25-1 and TRBJ1-4, with a tentative D call TRBD1 (5 bases). Trimming cost V 6 bases and J 8 bases, with 25 bases left between them. Germline assignment: CDR1 MGHDK and CDR2 SYGVNS. The CDR3 is made up of 17 amino acids. CDR3 loop: CASSPMIGGGRKEKLFF. As DNA, the CDR3 is TGTGCCAGCAGCCCCATGATTGGGGGGGGAAGAAAAGAAAAACTGTTTTTT.

V usage is TRBV4-3 and J usage is TRBJ2-1; TRBD2 matches 8 bases. The CDR3 has 14 residues. The germline V gene has CDR1 LGHNA and CDR2 YSLEER. The V and J ends lost 4 bases and 4 bases, in that order; junction bases with no gene match: 3. DNA of the CDR3: TGCGCCAGCAGCCCGGGACTAGAGTACAATGAGCAGTTCTTC. This codes for CASSPGLEYNEQFF.

This chain connects TRBV10-2 to TRBJ2-5, with D uncertain. Germline CDR1 and CDR2: WSHSY and SAAADI. The V and J ends lost 4 bases and 5 bases respectively, with 11 bases between them. The CDR3 sequence is 13 residues long. The CDR3 bases are TGCGCCAGCAGTGCCATGGGCGCGGAGACCCAGTACTTC. Translating it yields CASSAMGAETQYF.